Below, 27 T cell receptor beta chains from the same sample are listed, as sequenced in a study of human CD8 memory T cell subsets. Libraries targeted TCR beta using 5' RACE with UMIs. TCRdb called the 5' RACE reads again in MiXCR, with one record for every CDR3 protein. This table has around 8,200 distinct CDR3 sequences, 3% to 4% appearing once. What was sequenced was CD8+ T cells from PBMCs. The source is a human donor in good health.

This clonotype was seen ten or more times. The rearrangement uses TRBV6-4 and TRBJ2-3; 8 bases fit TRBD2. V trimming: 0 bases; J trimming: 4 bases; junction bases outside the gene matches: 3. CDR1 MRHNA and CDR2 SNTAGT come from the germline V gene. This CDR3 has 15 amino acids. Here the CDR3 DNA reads TGTGCCAGCAGTGACTCAGCGGGAGAGGCAGATACGCAGTATTTT. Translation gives CASSDSAGEADTQYF.

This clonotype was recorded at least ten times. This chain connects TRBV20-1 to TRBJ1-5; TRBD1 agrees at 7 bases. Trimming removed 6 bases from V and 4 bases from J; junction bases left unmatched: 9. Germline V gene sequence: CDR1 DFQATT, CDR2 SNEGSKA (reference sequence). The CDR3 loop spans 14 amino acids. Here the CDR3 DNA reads TGCAGTGCAAAACCGACAGGGCGTAATCAGCCCCAGCATTTT. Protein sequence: CSAKPTGRNQPQHF.

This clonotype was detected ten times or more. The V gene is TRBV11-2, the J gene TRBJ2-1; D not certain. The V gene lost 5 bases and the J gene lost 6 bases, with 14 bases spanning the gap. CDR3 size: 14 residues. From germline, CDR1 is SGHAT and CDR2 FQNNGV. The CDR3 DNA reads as TGTGCCAGCAGCCTCTCGAACCTGGGCAATGAGCAGTTCTTC. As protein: CASSLSNLGNEQFF.

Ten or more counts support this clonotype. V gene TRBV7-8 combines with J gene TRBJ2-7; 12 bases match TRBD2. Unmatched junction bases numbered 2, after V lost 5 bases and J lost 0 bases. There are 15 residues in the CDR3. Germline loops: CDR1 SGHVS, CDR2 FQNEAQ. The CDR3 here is CASSRLAGDSYEQYF. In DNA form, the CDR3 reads TGTGCCAGCAGCCGACTAGCGGGGGACTCCTACGAGCAGTACTTC.

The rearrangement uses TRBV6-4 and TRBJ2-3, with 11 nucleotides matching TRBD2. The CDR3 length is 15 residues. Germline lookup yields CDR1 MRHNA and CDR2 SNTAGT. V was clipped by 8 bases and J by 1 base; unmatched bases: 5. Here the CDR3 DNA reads TGTGCCAGCCGGACTAGCGGGCCTGGCACAGATACGCAGTATTTT. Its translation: CASRTSGPGTDTQYF.

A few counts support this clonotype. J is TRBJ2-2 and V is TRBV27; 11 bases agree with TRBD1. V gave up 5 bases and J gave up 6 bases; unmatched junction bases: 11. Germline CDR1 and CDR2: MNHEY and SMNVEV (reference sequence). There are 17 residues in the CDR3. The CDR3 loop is CASSPLGDRGKAGELFF. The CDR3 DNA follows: TGTGCCAGCAGTCCTCTAGGGGACAGGGGGAAGGCCGGGGAGCTGTTTTTT.

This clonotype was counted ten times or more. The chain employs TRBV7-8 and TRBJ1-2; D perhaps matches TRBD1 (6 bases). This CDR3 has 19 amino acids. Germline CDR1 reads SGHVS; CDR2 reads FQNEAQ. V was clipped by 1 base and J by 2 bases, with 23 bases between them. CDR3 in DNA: TGTGCCAGCAGCTTAGTAGGGTCCAGGGGTTTCTTCATAAACTATGGCTACACCTTC. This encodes CASSLVGSRGFFINYGYTF.

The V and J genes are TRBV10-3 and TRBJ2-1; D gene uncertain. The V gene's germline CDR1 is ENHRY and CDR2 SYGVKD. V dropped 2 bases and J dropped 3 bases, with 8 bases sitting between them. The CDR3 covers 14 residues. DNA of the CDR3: TGTGCCATCAGTGAGAAGGGCCACTACAATGAGCAGTTCTTC. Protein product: CAISEKGHYNEQFF.

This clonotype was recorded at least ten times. The DNA for the CDR3 is TGTGCCACCGGAGGGGCGGGAGTAAAGAACAATGAGCAGTTCTTC. This gives the protein CATGGAGVKNNEQFF. The chain has TRBV15 and TRBJ2-1; 7 bases map to TRBD2. This CDR3 comprises 15 residues. J lost 5 bases, V lost 8 bases, and 12 bases had no gene match. Germline V gene sequence: CDR1 LNHNV, CDR2 YYDKDF (reference sequence). Looking up the rest from reference TRBV15 and TRBJ2-1 gives the full variable domain: DAMVIQNPRYQVTQFGKPVTLSCSQTLNHNVMYWYQQKSSQAPKLLFHYYDKDFNNEADTPDNFQSRRPNTSFCFLDIRSPGLGDTAMYLCATGGAGVKNNEQFFGPGTRLTVL.

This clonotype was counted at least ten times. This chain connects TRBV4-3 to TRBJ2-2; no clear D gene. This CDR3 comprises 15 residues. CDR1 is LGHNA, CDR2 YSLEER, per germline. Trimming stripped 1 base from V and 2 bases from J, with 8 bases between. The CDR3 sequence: CASSQGELNTGELFF. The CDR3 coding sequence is TGCGCCAGCAGCCAAGGCGAGTTAAACACCGGGGAGCTGTTTTTT.

CDR3 in amino acids: CASSPPGQGFETQYF. CDR3 sequence (DNA): TGTGCCAGCAGTCCACCGGGACAGGGGTTCGAGACCCAGTACTTC. The chain is built from TRBV6-2 or TRBV6-3 and TRBJ2-5, with 10 positions matching TRBD1. The CDR3 has 15 residues. CDR1 and CDR2 (germline): MNHEY, SVGEGT. V shed 5 bases and J 5 bases; nucleotides not matched to a gene: 8.

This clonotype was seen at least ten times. CDR3 sequence reads: CASSLSNLNTEAFF. The CDR3, as DNA: TGTGCCAGCAGCTTATCGAACTTGAACACTGAAGCTTTCTTT. The rearrangement links TRBV7-9 to TRBJ1-1; D not resolved. CDR1 and CDR2 from the germline V gene are SEHNR and FQNEAQ (reference sequence). This CDR3 spans 14 amino acids. Trimming took off 2 bases at V and 0 bases at J, with 7 bases between the two ends.

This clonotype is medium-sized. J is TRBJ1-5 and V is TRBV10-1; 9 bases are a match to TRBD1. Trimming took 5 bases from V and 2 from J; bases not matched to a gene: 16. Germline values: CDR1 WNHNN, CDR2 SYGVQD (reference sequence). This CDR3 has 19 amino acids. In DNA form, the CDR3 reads TGCGCCAGCAGTTTTAACAGGGGGCGTCGTCCTGGATGCAATCAGCCCCAGCATTTT. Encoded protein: CASSFNRGRRPGCNQPQHF.

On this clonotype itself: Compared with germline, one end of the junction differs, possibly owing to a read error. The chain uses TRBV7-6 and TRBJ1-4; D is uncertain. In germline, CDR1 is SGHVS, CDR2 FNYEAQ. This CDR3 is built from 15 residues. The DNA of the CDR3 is TGTGCCAGCGGGGTCAGCTCCGCAACTAATGACAAACTGTTTTTT. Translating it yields CASGVSSATNDKLFF.

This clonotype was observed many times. The CDR3 here is CSVEDGSESYEQYF. CDR3 sequence (DNA): TGCAGCGTTGAAGACGGGAGCGAGTCCTACGAGCAGTACTTC. The V call is TRBV29-1, the J call TRBJ2-7; maybe TRBD2 (6 bases). Trimming pared 0 bases from V and 1 base from J, leaving 10 bases between. Germline-derived CDR1 and CDR2 are SQVTM and ANQGSEA. The CDR3 spans 14 residues.

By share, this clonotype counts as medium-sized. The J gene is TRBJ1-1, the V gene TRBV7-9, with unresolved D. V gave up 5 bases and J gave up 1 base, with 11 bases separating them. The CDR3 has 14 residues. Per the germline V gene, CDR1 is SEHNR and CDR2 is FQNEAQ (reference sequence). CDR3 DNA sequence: TGTGCCAGCAGCCCTATGACGGCGAACACTGAAGCTTTCTTT. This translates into CASSPMTANTEAFF.

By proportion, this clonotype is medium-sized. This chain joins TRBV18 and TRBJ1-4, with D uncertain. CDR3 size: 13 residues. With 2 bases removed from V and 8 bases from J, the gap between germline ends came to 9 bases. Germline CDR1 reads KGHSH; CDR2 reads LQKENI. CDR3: CASSPFQDEKLFF. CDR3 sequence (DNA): TGTGCCAGCTCACCATTCCAGGACGAAAAACTGTTTTTT. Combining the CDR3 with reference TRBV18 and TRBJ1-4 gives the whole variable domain NAGVMQNPRHLVRRRGQEARLRCSPMKGHSHVYWYRQLPEEGLKFMVYLQKENIIDESGMPKERFSAEFPKEGPSILRIQQVVRGDSAAYFCASSPFQDEKLFFGSGTQLSVL.

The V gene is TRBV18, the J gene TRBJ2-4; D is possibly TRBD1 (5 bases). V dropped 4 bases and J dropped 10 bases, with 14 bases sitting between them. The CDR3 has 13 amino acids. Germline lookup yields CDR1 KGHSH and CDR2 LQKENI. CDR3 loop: CASSHQIAGIQYF. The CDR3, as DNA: TGTGCCAGCTCACACCAAATCGCAGGGATTCAGTACTTC.

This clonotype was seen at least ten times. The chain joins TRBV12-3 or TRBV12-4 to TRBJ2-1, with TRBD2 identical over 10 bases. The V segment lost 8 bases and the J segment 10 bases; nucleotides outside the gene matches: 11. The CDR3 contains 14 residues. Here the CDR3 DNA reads TGTGCCAGCTTTGAGGGGACTAGCGCAGAGGAGCAGTTCTTC. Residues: CASFEGTSAEEQFF.

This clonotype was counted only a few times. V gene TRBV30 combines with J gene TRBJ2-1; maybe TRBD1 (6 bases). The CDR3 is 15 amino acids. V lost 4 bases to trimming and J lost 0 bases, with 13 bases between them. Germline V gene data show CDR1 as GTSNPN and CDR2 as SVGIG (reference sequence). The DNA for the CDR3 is TGTGCCTGGATGGGGGACACAGACTCCTACAATGAGCAGTTCTTC. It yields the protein CAWMGDTDSYNEQFF.

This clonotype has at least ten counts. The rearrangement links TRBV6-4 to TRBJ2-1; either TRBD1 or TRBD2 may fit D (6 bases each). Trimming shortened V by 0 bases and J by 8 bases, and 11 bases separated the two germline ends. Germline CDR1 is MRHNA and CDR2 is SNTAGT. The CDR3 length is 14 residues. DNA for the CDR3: TGTGCCAGCAGTGACTCGACCGGGGGCGATGAGCAGTTCTTC. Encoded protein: CASSDSTGGDEQFF.

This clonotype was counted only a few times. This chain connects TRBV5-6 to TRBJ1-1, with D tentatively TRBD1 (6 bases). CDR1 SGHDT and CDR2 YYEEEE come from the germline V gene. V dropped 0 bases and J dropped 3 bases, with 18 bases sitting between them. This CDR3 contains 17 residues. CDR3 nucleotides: TGTGCCAGCAGCTTGGTTGGCTGGGGGCTCCTACACACTGAAGCTTTCTTT. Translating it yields CASSLVGWGLLHTEAFF. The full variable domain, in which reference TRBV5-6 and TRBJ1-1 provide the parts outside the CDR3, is DAGVTQSPTHLIKTRGQQVTLRCSPKSGHDTVSWYQQALGQGPQFIFQYYEEEERQRGNFPDRFSGHQFPNYSSELNVNALLLGDSALYLCASSLVGWGLLHTEAFFGQGTRLTVV.

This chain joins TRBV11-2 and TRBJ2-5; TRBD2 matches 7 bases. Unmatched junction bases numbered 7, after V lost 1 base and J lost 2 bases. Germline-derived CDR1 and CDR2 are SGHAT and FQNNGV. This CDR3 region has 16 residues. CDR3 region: CASSLGVLAEQETQYF. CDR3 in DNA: TGTGCCAGCAGCTTAGGGGTGCTAGCGGAACAAGAGACCCAGTACTTC.

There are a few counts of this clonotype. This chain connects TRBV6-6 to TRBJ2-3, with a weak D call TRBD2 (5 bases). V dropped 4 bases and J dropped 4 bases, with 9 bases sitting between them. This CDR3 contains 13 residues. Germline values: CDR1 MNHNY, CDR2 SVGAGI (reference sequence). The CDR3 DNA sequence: TGTGCCAGCAGTTTTCAGAGGGCAGATACGCAGTATTTT. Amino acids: CASSFQRADTQYF.

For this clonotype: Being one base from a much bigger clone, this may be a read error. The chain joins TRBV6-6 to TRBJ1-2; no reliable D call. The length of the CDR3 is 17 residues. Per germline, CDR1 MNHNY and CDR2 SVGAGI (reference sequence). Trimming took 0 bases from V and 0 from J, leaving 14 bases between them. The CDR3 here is CASSYSPAATANYGYTF. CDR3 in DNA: TGTGCCAGCAGTTACTCCCCTGCAGCGACGGCTAACTATGGCTACACCTTC.

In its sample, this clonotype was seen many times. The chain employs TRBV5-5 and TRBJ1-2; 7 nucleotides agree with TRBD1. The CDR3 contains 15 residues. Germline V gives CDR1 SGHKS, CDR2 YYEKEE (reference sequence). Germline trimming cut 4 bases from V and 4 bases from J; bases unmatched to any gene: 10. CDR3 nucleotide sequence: TGTGCCAGCAGCGGAACCGGGACAGTAGTCTATGGCTACACCTTC. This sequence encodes CASSGTGTVVYGYTF.

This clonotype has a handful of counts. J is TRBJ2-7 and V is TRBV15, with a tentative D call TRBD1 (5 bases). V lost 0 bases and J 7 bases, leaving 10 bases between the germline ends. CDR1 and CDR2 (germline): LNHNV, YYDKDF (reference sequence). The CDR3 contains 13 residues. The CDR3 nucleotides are TGTGCCACCAGCAGAGACAGGGTACCGGAGCAGTACTTC. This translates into CATSRDRVPEQYF.